A selection of T cell receptor beta chains follows, all from one sample in a study of metastatic and nonmetastatic thyroid tumors. MiXCR re-clonotyped the PCR reads for TCRdb. The sample consists of about 22,000 clones, more than 14% of them appearing once. Sequenced: tumor tissue. The receptors originated from a female donor with papillary thyroid cancer or a benign thyroid nodule (not recorded which). Some clones in this sample may be carry-over from other donors' samples. Each CDR3 is given with its conserved first and last residue. A D gene is named only where the DNA matches it firmly. The size entry is marked missing in some rows and otherwise reads once, few, many or a size class.

cdr3_length: 13
d_call: -
j_call: TRBJ1-5
clone_size: many
v_call: TRBV7-8
cdr3_nt: TGTGCCAGCAGCTTAGGATTCGGGGAGCCCCAGCATTTT
cdr3_aa: CASSLGFGEPQHF

cdr3_length: 16
d_call: -
j_call: TRBJ1-3
clone_size: medium-sized
v_call: TRBV6-1
cdr3_nt: TGTGCCAGCAGTGAGCCGGGCAGGGGCTCTGGAAACACCATATATTTT
cdr3_aa: CASSEPGRGSGNTIYF

cdr3_length: 17
d_call: -
j_call: TRBJ2-1
clone_size: many
v_call: TRBV11-2
cdr3_nt: TGTGCCAGCAGCTCCGGTGAGGGGGGAATTTCCTACAATGAGCAGTTCTTC
cdr3_aa: CASSSGEGGISYNEQFF

cdr3_length: 16
d_call: TRBD2
j_call: TRBJ2-3
clone_size: many
v_call: TRBV7-9
cdr3_nt: TGTGCCAGCAGACATACTAGCGGGGGCCACCTCGGGACGCAGTATTTT
cdr3_aa: CASRHTSGGHLGTQYF

cdr3_length: 12
d_call: -
j_call: TRBJ2-7
clone_size: few
v_call: TRBV24-1
cdr3_nt: TGTGCCACCAGTGTATGGTCTTACGAGCAGTACTTC
cdr3_aa: CATSVWSYEQYF

cdr3_length: 12
d_call: -
j_call: TRBJ1-6
clone_size: many
v_call: TRBV5-6
cdr3_nt: TGTGCCAGCACTACCCCGGGGTCACCCCTCCACTTT
cdr3_aa: CASTTPGSPLHF

cdr3_length: 13
d_call: -
j_call: TRBJ1-1
clone_size: many
v_call: TRBV6-1
cdr3_nt: TGTGCCAGCACCTCTCCGGGGAACACTGAAGCTTTCTTT
cdr3_aa: CASTSPGNTEAFF

cdr3_length: 17
d_call: -
j_call: TRBJ2-7
clone_size: medium-sized
v_call: TRBV20-1
cdr3_nt: TGCAGTGCCCTGGGTCCTACTGCGGGAAAGAGCTCCTACGAGCAGTACTTC
cdr3_aa: CSALGPTAGKSSYEQYF

cdr3_length: 14
d_call: TRBD2
j_call: TRBJ2-7
clone_size: few
v_call: TRBV18
cdr3_nt: TGTGCCAGCTCTCCTCCGGCGGGAGCCTACGAGCAGTACTTC
cdr3_aa: CASSPPAGAYEQYF

cdr3_length: 13
d_call: -
j_call: TRBJ1-2
clone_size: many
v_call: TRBV19
cdr3_nt: TGTGCCAGTAGTCACGGCAGCTTCTATGGCTACACCTTC
cdr3_aa: CASSHGSFYGYTF

cdr3_length: 17
d_call: -
j_call: TRBJ1-2
clone_size: -
v_call: TRBV2
cdr3_nt: TGTGCCAGCAGGAGGGTGGGAGGGGCGCTCCGGGGCTATGGCTACACCTTC
cdr3_aa: CASRRVGGALRGYGYTF

cdr3_length: 20
d_call: TRBD2
j_call: TRBJ2-2
clone_size: many
v_call: TRBV7-9
cdr3_nt: TGTGCCAGCAGCTTTTGGCGCGGACTAGCGGGAGGGATGAACACCGGGGAGCTGTTTTTT
cdr3_aa: CASSFWRGLAGGMNTGELFF

cdr3_length: 15
d_call: -
j_call: TRBJ2-1
clone_size: many
v_call: TRBV11-2
cdr3_nt: TGTGCCAGCAGCTTAGATCAGACTAATCCGCGCGAGCAGTTCTTC
cdr3_aa: CASSLDQTNPREQFF

cdr3_length: 14
d_call: -
j_call: TRBJ1-2
clone_size: many
v_call: TRBV6-1
cdr3_nt: TGTGCCACGCGAGGAGCCCTAGTCATGTATGGCTACACCTTC
cdr3_aa: CATRGALVMYGYTF

cdr3_length: 15
d_call: -
j_call: TRBJ1-1
clone_size: medium-sized
v_call: TRBV11-2
cdr3_nt: TGTGCCAGCACCCGGAACGGGGGGCGGAACACTGAAGCTTTCTTT
cdr3_aa: CASTRNGGRNTEAFF

cdr3_length: 15
d_call: TRBD1
j_call: TRBJ1-2
clone_size: many
v_call: TRBV7-9
cdr3_nt: TGTGCCAGCAGCGGCCGGGACAGAACGGGGTATGGCTACACCTTC
cdr3_aa: CASSGRDRTGYGYTF

cdr3_length: 16
d_call: TRBD2
j_call: TRBJ2-3
clone_size: many
v_call: TRBV7-6
cdr3_nt: TGTGCCAGCAGCTTACGGGGACTAGCGGGGACAGATACGCAGTATTTT
cdr3_aa: CASSLRGLAGTDTQYF

cdr3_length: 16
d_call: -
j_call: TRBJ1-1
clone_size: -
v_call: TRBV20-1
cdr3_nt: TGCAGTGCTAGAGATTCGGGCGCGCCCCGGGGCACTGAAGCTTTCTTT
cdr3_aa: CSARDSGAPRGTEAFF

cdr3_length: 17
d_call: TRBD2
j_call: TRBJ2-3
clone_size: -
v_call: TRBV9
cdr3_nt: TGTGCCAGCATCGTAGGAAGTGGCGGGGGGTATTTAAATACGCAGTATTTT
cdr3_aa: CASIVGSGGGYLNTQYF

cdr3_length: 15
d_call: TRBD1
j_call: TRBJ2-2
clone_size: many
v_call: TRBV2
cdr3_nt: TGTGCCAGCAGTGAAGGGACAGGTGATACCGGGGAGCTGTTTTTT
cdr3_aa: CASSEGTGDTGELFF

cdr3_length: 13
d_call: -
j_call: TRBJ1-2
clone_size: -
v_call: TRBV5-4
cdr3_nt: TGTGCCAGCAGCTTGGGGGACCTCTATGGCTACACCTTC
cdr3_aa: CASSLGDLYGYTF

cdr3_length: 15
d_call: -
j_call: TRBJ2-3
clone_size: -
v_call: TRBV20-1
cdr3_nt: TGCAGTGATACGGGGGCTAGCGGTGGCACAGATACGCAGTATTTT
cdr3_aa: CSDTGASGGTDTQYF

cdr3_length: 16
d_call: TRBD2
j_call: TRBJ2-3
clone_size: medium-sized
v_call: TRBV6-1
cdr3_nt: TGTGCCAGCAGCCCCCTGTGGGGGGGAAACACAGATACGCAGTATTTT
cdr3_aa: CASSPLWGGNTDTQYF

cdr3_length: 14
d_call: -
j_call: TRBJ1-5
clone_size: few
v_call: TRBV2
cdr3_nt: TGTGCCAGCAGTGCCTGGAATAGGGATCAGCCCAAGCACTTT
cdr3_aa: CASSAWNRDQPKHF

cdr3_length: 15
d_call: TRBD1
j_call: TRBJ1-1
clone_size: many
v_call: TRBV4-1
cdr3_nt: TGCGCCAGCAGCCAAGGGTGGAACCGGGACAGTGAAGCTTTCTTT
cdr3_aa: CASSQGWNRDSEAFF

cdr3_length: 14
d_call: -
j_call: TRBJ1-5
clone_size: many
v_call: TRBV9
cdr3_nt: TGTGCCAGCAGCGTAGGCTCAGGCGGTCAGCCCCAGCATTTT
cdr3_aa: CASSVGSGGQPQHF

cdr3_length: 15
d_call: TRBD2
j_call: TRBJ2-2
clone_size: -
v_call: TRBV18
cdr3_nt: TGTGCCAGCTCACCCCTTAGCGGGAGGACCGGGGAGCTGTTTTTT
cdr3_aa: CASSPLSGRTGELFF

cdr3_length: 15
d_call: TRBD2
j_call: TRBJ2-5
clone_size: many
v_call: TRBV7-9
cdr3_nt: TGTGCCAGCAGCCCAGGACTAGCGGGGCAAGAGACCCAGTACTTC
cdr3_aa: CASSPGLAGQETQYF

cdr3_length: 13
d_call: -
j_call: TRBJ1-6
clone_size: many
v_call: TRBV20-1
cdr3_nt: TGCAGTGCTAGTATCCAGGGGAATTCACCCCTCCACTTT
cdr3_aa: CSASIQGNSPLHF

cdr3_length: 15
d_call: -
j_call: TRBJ2-7
clone_size: medium-sized
v_call: TRBV19
cdr3_nt: TGTGCCAGTAGTCCCTCGCGGGGCGAGGGATACGAGCAGTACTTC
cdr3_aa: CASSPSRGEGYEQYF

cdr3_length: 15
d_call: -
j_call: TRBJ1-2
clone_size: -
v_call: TRBV5-1
cdr3_nt: TGCGCCAGCAGCTTGTTCTCGGCAGGAGGCTATGGCTACACCTTC
cdr3_aa: CASSLFSAGGYGYTF

cdr3_length: 12
d_call: -
j_call: TRBJ2-2
clone_size: many
v_call: TRBV30
cdr3_nt: TGTGCCTGCAACGAAAACACCGGGGAGCTGTTTTTT
cdr3_aa: CACNENTGELFF

cdr3_length: 15
d_call: -
j_call: TRBJ2-1
clone_size: -
v_call: TRBV6-1
cdr3_nt: TGTGCCAGCAGTGAAGGAAGGGTTGGTTTCAATGAGCAGTTCTTC
cdr3_aa: CASSEGRVGFNEQFF

cdr3_length: 11
d_call: -
j_call: TRBJ1-1
clone_size: many
v_call: TRBV24-1
cdr3_nt: TGTGCCACCAGTGACGGCACCAAAGCTTTCTTT
cdr3_aa: CATSDGTKAFF

cdr3_length: 14
d_call: -
j_call: TRBJ2-2
clone_size: many
v_call: TRBV12-5
cdr3_nt: TGTGCTAGTGGTTTGGGGGCCAGCACCGGGGAGCTGTTTTTT
cdr3_aa: CASGLGASTGELFF

cdr3_length: 13
d_call: TRBD1
j_call: TRBJ1-4
clone_size: many
v_call: TRBV6-1
cdr3_nt: TGTGCCAGCAGACCTGACAGGGGTGGAAAACTGTTTTTT
cdr3_aa: CASRPDRGGKLFF

cdr3_length: 15
d_call: -
j_call: TRBJ1-2
clone_size: many
v_call: TRBV7-3
cdr3_nt: TGTGCCAGCAGCTTAGACGGGCAGGTGAACTATGGCTACACCTTC
cdr3_aa: CASSLDGQVNYGYTF

cdr3_length: 18
d_call: TRBD2
j_call: TRBJ2-6
clone_size: many
v_call: TRBV20-1
cdr3_nt: TGCAGTGCTAGAGGAGATAGCGGGTCGAACTCTGGGGCCAACGTCCTGACTTTC
cdr3_aa: CSARGDSGSNSGANVLTF

cdr3_length: 14
d_call: -
j_call: TRBJ2-3
clone_size: many
v_call: TRBV7-9
cdr3_nt: TGTGCCAGCAGCCCGATTACTAGCACAGATACGCAGTATTTT
cdr3_aa: CASSPITSTDTQYF

cdr3_length: 13
d_call: -
j_call: TRBJ1-3
clone_size: many
v_call: TRBV14
cdr3_nt: TGTGCCAGCAGCCATTACTCTGGAAACACCATATATTTT
cdr3_aa: CASSHYSGNTIYF

cdr3_length: 15
d_call: TRBD2
j_call: TRBJ2-2
clone_size: -
v_call: TRBV2
cdr3_nt: TGTGTCAGCAGTGAAGACGCGGGGGGCGGAGGGGAGCTGTTTTTT
cdr3_aa: CVSSEDAGGGGELFF

cdr3_length: 15
d_call: -
j_call: TRBJ2-3
clone_size: -
v_call: TRBV20-1
cdr3_nt: TGCAGTGCTGCCCTCTCCACTAGCCCCTACAATACGCAGTATTTT
cdr3_aa: CSAALSTSPYNTQYF

cdr3_length: 13
d_call: -
j_call: TRBJ1-5
clone_size: many
v_call: TRBV6-5
cdr3_nt: TGTGCCAGCAGTTACGGGGTAAATCAGCCCCAGCATTTT
cdr3_aa: CASSYGVNQPQHF

cdr3_length: 15
d_call: -
j_call: TRBJ1-4
clone_size: few
v_call: TRBV28
cdr3_nt: TGTGCCAGCAGTGGAGCGGTATCGCCTAATGAAAAACTGTTTTTT
cdr3_aa: CASSGAVSPNEKLFF

cdr3_length: 15
d_call: -
j_call: TRBJ1-2
clone_size: many
v_call: TRBV2
cdr3_nt: TGTGCCAGCAGTGAAAGGGGTGAAGCAGCTCGGGGCTACACCTTC
cdr3_aa: CASSERGEAARGYTF